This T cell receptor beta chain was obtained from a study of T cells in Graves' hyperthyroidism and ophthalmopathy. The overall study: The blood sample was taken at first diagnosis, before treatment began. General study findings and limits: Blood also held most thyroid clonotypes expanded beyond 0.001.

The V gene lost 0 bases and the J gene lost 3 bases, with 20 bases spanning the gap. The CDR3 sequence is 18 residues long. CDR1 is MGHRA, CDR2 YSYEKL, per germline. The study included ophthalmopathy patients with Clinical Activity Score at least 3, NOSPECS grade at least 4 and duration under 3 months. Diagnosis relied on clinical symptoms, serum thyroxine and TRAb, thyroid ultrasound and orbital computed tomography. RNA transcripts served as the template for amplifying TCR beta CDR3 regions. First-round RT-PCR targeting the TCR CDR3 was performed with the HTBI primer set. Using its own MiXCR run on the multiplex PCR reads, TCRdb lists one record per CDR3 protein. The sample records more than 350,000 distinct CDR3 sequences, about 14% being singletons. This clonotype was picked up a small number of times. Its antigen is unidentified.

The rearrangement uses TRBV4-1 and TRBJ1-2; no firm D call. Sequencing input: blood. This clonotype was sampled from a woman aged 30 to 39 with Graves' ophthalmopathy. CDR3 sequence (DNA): TGCGCCAGCAGCCAAGAGCCGCTGATAGGAGCCGCTCACTATGGCTACACCTTC. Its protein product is CASSQEPLIGAAHYGYTF.